The next 10 T cell receptor beta chains were all read from a single sample in a study of blood T cell repertoires in COVID-19. Assay: immunoSEQ multiplex PCR; the TCRdb copy retains only in-frame clones and omits some. The table has some 250,000 clones, approximately 82% seen once. Material for sequencing was PBMCs or T cells enriched from blood (not recorded which). These receptors were taken from a man in his forties or fifties who had recovered from COVID-19.

This clone was detected many times. The rearrangement links TRBV27 to TRBJ1-2; D not resolved. Germline CDR1 reads MNHEY; CDR2 reads SMNVEV (reference sequence). V was pared by 4 bases and J by 2 bases, with 5 bases between. The CDR3 is 12 residues long. The CDR3 nucleotides are TGTGCCAGCAGTTCCCTCAACTATGGCTACACCTTC. Translation gives CASSSLNYGYTF.

The chain uses TRBV30 and TRBJ1-1, with a weak D call TRBD1 (5 bases). The CDR3 is 13 residues long. V lost 5 bases and J 1 base, leaving 11 bases between the germline ends. Germline V gene lookup returns CDR1 GTSNPN and CDR2 SVGIG (reference sequence). The CDR3 DNA reads TGTGCCTGGCCCACCGGGGGGAACACTGAAGCTTTCTTT. It specifies CAWPTGGNTEAFF.

The chain is built from TRBV7-3 and TRBJ2-1; TRBD1 aligns across 9 bases. The CDR3 is 15 residues long. Germline CDR1 reads SGHTA; CDR2 reads FQGTGA. With 5 bases clipped from V and 7 bases from J, the junction kept 9 bases outside the gene matches. The CDR3 nucleotides read TGTGCCAGCAGCATGCAACAGGGGGCCCAGAATGAGCAGTTCTTC. Encoded protein: CASSMQQGAQNEQFF.

The rearrangement joins TRBV7-9 to TRBJ2-2; 9 bases are shared with TRBD1. CDR1 is SEHNR and CDR2 is FQNEAQ in the germline V gene (reference sequence). V lost 10 bases to trimming and J lost 5 bases; unmatched junction nucleotides: 14. CDR3 length: 16 residues. This CDR3 is CAIPLQGAIGTGELFF. CDR3 coding DNA: TGTGCCATTCCACTACAGGGGGCAATTGGGACCGGGGAGCTGTTTTTT.

The CDR3 region is CSVGGTSGALSTDTQYF. The DNA of the CDR3 is TGCAGCGTTGGCGGGACTAGCGGGGCCCTGAGCACAGATACGCAGTATTTT. The V call is TRBV29-1, the J call TRBJ2-3, with 13 nucleotides matching TRBD2. Germline CDR1 SQVTM, CDR2 ANQGSEA. The junction had 7 bases not matched to a gene; V was cut back by 4 bases and J by 0 bases. This CDR3 is built from 17 residues.

This clone occurred once. The genes are TRBV19 and TRBJ2-7; maybe TRBD1 (6 bases). Trimming shortened V by 4 bases and J by 4 bases, and 17 bases separated the two germline ends. The CDR3 is made up of 15 amino acids. Germline lookup yields CDR1 LNHDA and CDR2 SQIVND (reference sequence). Here the CDR3 DNA reads TGTGCCAGTAGTACGGTACAGGGTCTCCAATACGAGCAGTACTTC. Its protein product is CASSTVQGLQYEQYF.

A single count supports this clone. The V call is TRBV27, the J call TRBJ2-7; 7 bases line up with TRBD1. This CDR3 spans 15 amino acids. V lost 6 bases to trimming and J lost 2 bases; unmatched junction nucleotides: 10. CDR1 and CDR2 from the germline V gene are MNHEY and SMNVEV (reference sequence). CDR3 amino acids: CASRLTGVDTYEQYF. The CDR3 DNA is TGTGCCAGCAGACTCACAGGGGTCGATACCTACGAGCAGTACTTC.

The table lists this clone with a count of one. The chain has TRBV6-5 and TRBJ2-5; tentative D call: TRBD2 (6 bases). The germline V gene encodes CDR1 MNHEY and CDR2 SVGAGI. The CDR3 contains 14 residues. The V gene lost 7 bases and the J gene lost 2 bases, with 14 bases spanning the gap. The CDR3 protein is CASTEAGTQETQYF. The CDR3 DNA sequence: TGTGCCAGCACCGAGGCGGGGACTCAAGAGACCCAGTACTTC.

This clone has just a few counts. This chain uses TRBV11-2 with TRBJ2-1; 7 bases fit TRBD1. J lost 6 bases, V lost 8 bases, and 7 bases had no gene match. Germline CDR1 SGHAT, CDR2 FQNNGV. The CDR3 is 13 amino acids. The chain's CDR3 is CASGTGVINEQFF. CDR3 bases: TGTGCCAGCGGAACAGGGGTTATCAATGAGCAGTTCTTC. Combining the CDR3 with reference TRBV11-2 and TRBJ2-1 gives the whole variable domain EAGVAQSPRYKIIEKRQSVAFWCNPISGHATLYWYQQILGQGPKLLIQFQNNGVVDDSQLPKDRFSAERLKGVDSTLKIQPAKLEDSAVYLCASGTGVINEQFFGPGTRLTVL.

The chain has TRBV19 and TRBJ1-2, with a tentative D call TRBD1 (6 bases). The germline gives CDR1 LNHDA, CDR2 SQIVND (reference sequence). V was pared by 0 bases and J by 10 bases, with 15 bases between. The CDR3 spans 14 residues. The CDR3 region is CASSIDGDTRLYTF. The CDR3 coding sequence is TGTGCCAGTAGTATAGATGGGGACACTCGGCTCTACACCTTC.